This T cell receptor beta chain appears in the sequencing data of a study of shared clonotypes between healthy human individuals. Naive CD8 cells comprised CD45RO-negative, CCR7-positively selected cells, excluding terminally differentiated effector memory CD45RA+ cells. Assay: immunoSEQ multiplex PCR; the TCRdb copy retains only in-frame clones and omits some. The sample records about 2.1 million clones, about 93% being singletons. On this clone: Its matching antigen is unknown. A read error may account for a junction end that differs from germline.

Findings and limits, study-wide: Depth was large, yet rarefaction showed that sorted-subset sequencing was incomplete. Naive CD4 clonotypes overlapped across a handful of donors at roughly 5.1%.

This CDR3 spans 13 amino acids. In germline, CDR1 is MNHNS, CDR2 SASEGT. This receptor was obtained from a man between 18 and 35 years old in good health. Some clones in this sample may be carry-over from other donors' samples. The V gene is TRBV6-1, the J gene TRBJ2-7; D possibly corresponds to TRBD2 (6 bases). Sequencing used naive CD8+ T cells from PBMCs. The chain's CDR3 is CATSQRAAYEQYF. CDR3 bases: TGTGCCACCAGTCAGCGGGCGGCCTACGAGCAGTACTTC.